These T cell receptor beta chains were read from a single sample in a study of identical twins. MiXCR was run by TCRdb on the 5' RACE reads, yielding one entry per CDR3 protein. The sample shows approximately 500,000 distinct CDR3 sequences, approximately 24% of them seen only once. These data are also associated with another study on T cells expressing NK-cell markers.

The specimen sequenced was CD4+ T cells sorted from blood. The receptors stem from a woman between 18 and 30 years old in good health. The CDR3 runs from the conserved cysteine through the conserved F or W. The D gene is left open where the match is weak. Not every row has a clone size; where given, it reads once, few, many or a size class.

D gene	V gene	J gene	clone size	CDR3 DNA	CDR3 protein
-	TRBV29-1	TRBJ2-5	-	TGCAGCGTTGATAGGGAGACCCAGTACTTC	CSVDRETQYF
-	TRBV5-6	TRBJ2-5	-	TGTGCCAGCAACCGACAGGGAGGTCAAGAGACCCAGTACTTC	CASNRQGGQETQYF
-	TRBV14	TRBJ2-3	-	TGTGCCAGCAGCCCCGCTCCAGATACGCAGTATTTT	CASSPAPDTQYF
-	TRBV3-1	TRBJ2-3	-	TGTGCCAGCAGCCAAGACCTCCGCGAGGCGGATACGCAGTATTTT	CASSQDLREADTQYF
TRBD2	TRBV20-1	TRBJ2-7	few	TGCAGTGCCGAGGGACTAGCGGGGAGCTCCTACGAGCAGTACTTC	CSAEGLAGSSYEQYF
-	TRBV5-1	TRBJ2-2	few	TGCGCCAGCAGCTTGGAGGGCGGGCCGAACACCGGGGAGCTGTTTTTT	CASSLEGGPNTGELFF
TRBD1	TRBV29-1	TRBJ1-2	-	TGCAGCGTAAACAGGGGGCATAAAGCTAACTATGGCTACACCTTC	CSVNRGHKANYGYTF
TRBD1	TRBV20-1	TRBJ1-2	few	TGCAGTGCTAGAGATCCGACAGGGAGCTATGGCTACACCTTC	CSARDPTGSYGYTF
-	TRBV5-1	TRBJ2-5	-	TGCGCCAGCAGCTCGTTAAATTGGGGTCAAGAGACCCAGTACTTC	CASSSLNWGQETQYF
TRBD1	TRBV12-3/TRBV12-4	TRBJ1-2	many	TGTGCCAGCAGTTTCCGCCGGACAGGGACTGGCAGTGGCTACACCTTC	CASSFRRTGTGSGYTF
-	TRBV5-1	TRBJ2-1	few	TGCGCCAGCACCCGGGGAAGGGATTCCAATGAGCAGTTCTTC	CASTRGRDSNEQFF
-	TRBV12-3/TRBV12-4	TRBJ1-1	-	TGTGCCAGCAGTTTTAAGGATTTTGGCACTGAAGCTTTCTTT	CASSFKDFGTEAFF
-	TRBV7-2	TRBJ2-3	-	TGTGCCAGCAGCTTAGATTCCCCTCGACGGGTTGCGCAGTATTTT	CASSLDSPRRVAQYF
TRBD2	TRBV5-1	TRBJ2-1	-	TGCGCCAGCAGCGGCACTACTAGCGGCTCCTACAATGAGCAGTTCTTC	CASSGTTSGSYNEQFF
TRBD2	TRBV7-3	TRBJ2-3	-	TGTGCCAGCAGCGCGGGACTAGCGGGAGATACGCAGTATTTT	CASSAGLAGDTQYF
TRBD2	TRBV20-1	TRBJ2-1	-	TGCAGTGCTAGAGATTATGGAGCGGGAGTCAATGAGCAGTTCTTC	CSARDYGAGVNEQFF
TRBD2	TRBV5-1	TRBJ2-1	-	TGCGCCAGCAGGGAGAGAGCGGGGAGCAATGAGCAGTTCTTC	CASRERAGSNEQFF
TRBD2	TRBV5-1	TRBJ2-1	few	TGCGCCAGCAGCATGGGGACTAGCGGGACCTACAATGAGCAGTTCTTC	CASSMGTSGTYNEQFF
TRBD1	TRBV3-1	TRBJ2-5	few	TGTGCCAGCAGCCAAGGAAGACAGGGGAAAGGGGAGACCCAGTACTTC	CASSQGRQGKGETQYF
-	TRBV5-5	TRBJ1-1	-	TGTGCCAGCAGCTTGTCTCGGCGAGATACTGAAGCTTTCTTT	CASSLSRRDTEAFF
TRBD1	TRBV6-1	TRBJ1-1	few	TGTGCCAGCAGGTCGGGACAGGGACACGTCACTGAAGCTTTCTTT	CASRSGQGHVTEAFF
TRBD1	TRBV5-1	TRBJ2-7	few	TGCGCCAGCAGCCGATCCTCGGGACAGGAGCTGTACGAGCAGTACTTC	CASSRSSGQELYEQYF
TRBD1	TRBV20-1	TRBJ1-4	-	TGCAGTGTCCCGACAGGGTTGGTTAATGAAAAACTGTTTTTT	CSVPTGLVNEKLFF
-	TRBV27	TRBJ1-6	few	TGTGCCAGCAGCATTATCCCGTCCAGGGTTAATTCACCCCTCCACTTT	CASSIIPSRVNSPLHF
-	TRBV2	TRBJ2-1	once	TGTGCCAGCAAGGTCAGGTTGTTTTTCAACAATGAGCAGTTCTTC	CASKVRLFFNNEQFF
-	TRBV2	TRBJ1-5	few	TGTGCCAGCAACCGGGACCATAGCAATCAGCCCCAGCATTTT	CASNRDHSNQPQHF
-	TRBV9	TRBJ2-1	few	TGTGCCAGCAGCGCACAGTTTGGACCTCAGTTCTTC	CASSAQFGPQFF
TRBD2	TRBV30	TRBJ2-1	-	TGTGCCTGGAGTGTAGAGACTAGCGGTAACAATGAGCAGTTCTTC	CAWSVETSGNNEQFF
TRBD2	TRBV7-2	TRBJ2-1	few	TGTGCCAGCAGCTCCCCGGCAGCGGGGTACAATGAGCAGTTCTTC	CASSSPAAGYNEQFF
-	TRBV10-3	TRBJ2-6	-	TGTGCCGCCCTTGGGGGCACTTACTCTGGGGCCAACGTCCTGACTTTC	CAALGGTYSGANVLTF
TRBD1	TRBV29-1	TRBJ1-2	few	TGCAGCTCGGGGGACAGGACTAACTATGGCTACACCTTC	CSSGDRTNYGYTF
-	TRBV6-2/TRBV6-3	TRBJ2-1	-	TGTGCCAGCAGTTACTACCTCGGAGAGCAGTTCTTC	CASSYYLGEQFF
-	TRBV5-1	TRBJ1-5	few	TGCGCCAGCAGCTTTGGGGGCTCTGGCAATCAGCCCCAGCATTTT	CASSFGGSGNQPQHF